A selection of T cell receptor beta chains follows, all from one sample in a study of T cell repertoires in cytomegalovirus infection. TCRdb reprocessed the reads via MiXCR and lists one record per CDR3 protein. The table shows approximately 990,000 distinct CDR3 sequences, with roughly 30% occurring only once. No antigens are known for them. This specimen consisted of cultured CD8+ T cells from PBMCs, obtained from culture after CMV antigen stimulation. These receptors originate from a human donor in good health (CMV status not recorded). Some clones in this sample may be carry-over from other donors' samples. Both conserved end residues are part of each CDR3. Each record gives: V gene, J gene, D gene, clone size, CDR3 DNA, CDR3 protein. A D gene is named only where the DNA matches it firmly. Size values are once, few and many counts, or a class for expanded clones, and some rows have none.

V: TRBV12-3/TRBV12-4; J: TRBJ1-1; D: TRBD1; size: few; DNA: TGTGCCAGCAGTTTTTCCTACAGGGGGTTGCACGCTGAAGCTTTCTTT; CDR3: CASSFSYRGLHAEAFF
V: TRBV2; J: TRBJ2-7; D: NA; size: few; DNA: TGTGCCAGCAGTGGCGCAGGGGCGAGCTCCTACGAGCAGTACTTC; CDR3: CASSGAGASSYEQYF
V: TRBV7-9; J: TRBJ2-1; D: TRBD2; size: few; DNA: TGTGCCAGCACCCAGACTAGCGATGAGCAGTTCTTC; CDR3: CASTQTSDEQFF
V: TRBV6-2/TRBV6-3; J: TRBJ2-1; D: TRBD2; size: few; DNA: TGTGCCAGCCGCCTAAGAGGCGGGGGGGGGTCGGATGAGCAGTTCTTC; CDR3: CASRLRGGGGSDEQFF
V: TRBV27; J: TRBJ1-2; D: TRBD1; size: few; DNA: TGTGCCAGCAGTTTATCGAGGGGACAGAGCTATGGCTACACCTTC; CDR3: CASSLSRGQSYGYTF
V: TRBV11-2; J: TRBJ1-1; D: NA; size: few; DNA: TGTGCCAGCAAGTATTCGGTTGGCACTGAAGCTTTCTTT; CDR3: CASKYSVGTEAFF
V: TRBV7-9; J: TRBJ2-3; D: TRBD2; size: many; DNA: TGTGCCAGCAGCTTATCGGGACTAGAGGGGGATACGCAGTATTTT; CDR3: CASSLSGLEGDTQYF
V: TRBV7-9; J: TRBJ2-2; D: TRBD2; size: NA; DNA: TGTGCCAGCCCCGGCGGGGGGGTTCACACCGGGGAGCTGTTTTTT; CDR3: CASPGGGVHTGELFF
V: TRBV11-1; J: TRBJ2-2; D: NA; size: NA; DNA: TGTGCCAGCAGATCGGGGGAGTACACCGGGGAGCTGTTTTTT; CDR3: CASRSGEYTGELFF
V: TRBV12-5; J: TRBJ1-2; D: TRBD1; size: few; DNA: TGTGCTAGTGGTTTCTTCTCAGAGGGACAGCCGGACTATGGCTACACCTTC; CDR3: CASGFFSEGQPDYGYTF
V: TRBV9; J: TRBJ2-5; D: NA; size: few; DNA: TGTGCCAGCAGCGTAGCTCCGTCATCCCGCCAAGAGACCCAGTACTTC; CDR3: CASSVAPSSRQETQYF
V: TRBV15; J: TRBJ1-1; D: NA; size: few; DNA: TGTGCCACATCGTGGACACCGAACACTGAAGCTTTCTTT; CDR3: CATSWTPNTEAFF
V: TRBV6-2/TRBV6-3; J: TRBJ2-1; D: NA; size: NA; DNA: TGTGCCAGCAGTTACTCCTTGGGGTTGAATGAGCAGTTCTTC; CDR3: CASSYSLGLNEQFF
V: TRBV19; J: TRBJ2-7; D: TRBD1; size: NA; DNA: TGTGCCAGTAGTGGGACAGGGTTTGATGAGCAGTACTTC; CDR3: CASSGTGFDEQYF
V: TRBV6-2/TRBV6-3; J: TRBJ2-5; D: TRBD1; size: few; DNA: TGTGCCAGCAGTTACCCAACAGGGGTAGGGGAGACCCAGTACTTC; CDR3: CASSYPTGVGETQYF
V: TRBV27; J: TRBJ2-2; D: NA; size: few; DNA: TGTGCCAGCAGACCCGGTGACACCGGGGAGCTGTTTTTT; CDR3: CASRPGDTGELFF
V: TRBV7-6; J: TRBJ1-2; D: NA; size: NA; DNA: TGTGCCAGCAGCTTAGGTGGGGGCGCCGATGGCTACACCTTC; CDR3: CASSLGGGADGYTF
V: TRBV20-1; J: TRBJ1-5; D: NA; size: few; DNA: TGCAGTGCTAGAGATTGGGGACGGAGAAATCAGCCCCAGCATTTT; CDR3: CSARDWGRRNQPQHF
V: TRBV4-1; J: TRBJ2-7; D: TRBD1; size: few; DNA: TGCGCCAGCAGCCCTTCGACAGGGAGCTCCTACGAGCAGTACTTC; CDR3: CASSPSTGSSYEQYF
V: TRBV28; J: TRBJ1-1; D: NA; size: NA; DNA: TGTGCCAGCAGAAAGGTTGTCGGGGGTTTAACTGAAGCTTTCTTT; CDR3: CASRKVVGGLTEAFF
V: TRBV6-5; J: TRBJ2-1; D: TRBD2; size: few; DNA: TGTGCCAGCAGTTCCTCCCGACTAGCGAATGAGCAGTTCTTC; CDR3: CASSSSRLANEQFF
V: TRBV5-1; J: TRBJ2-7; D: TRBD2; size: NA; DNA: TGCGCCAGCAGCTGGACTAGAGTCGGCGAGCAGTACTTC; CDR3: CASSWTRVGEQYF
V: TRBV27; J: TRBJ2-1; D: NA; size: many; DNA: TGTGCCAGCACCCAGGGGGACTCGTCCTACAATGAGCAGTTCTTC; CDR3: CASTQGDSSYNEQFF
V: TRBV4-1; J: TRBJ2-5; D: NA; size: NA; DNA: TGCGCCAGCAGCCCAGGCTTCGGAAAACCACAAGAGACCCAGTACTTC; CDR3: CASSPGFGKPQETQYF
V: TRBV7-9; J: TRBJ2-3; D: NA; size: NA; DNA: TGTGCCAGCAGGGCGGGACTCCGCAACACAGATACGCAGTATTTT; CDR3: CASRAGLRNTDTQYF
V: TRBV15; J: TRBJ1-5; D: NA; size: NA; DNA: TGTGCCACCAGCAGAGCAAAGGAAACCAATCAGCCCCAGCATTTT; CDR3: CATSRAKETNQPQHF
V: TRBV4-1; J: TRBJ1-1; D: NA; size: NA; DNA: TGCGCCAGCAGCCAAGAAGACCAATCGAACACTGAAGCTTTCTTT; CDR3: CASSQEDQSNTEAFF
V: TRBV29-1; J: TRBJ1-2; D: NA; size: NA; DNA: TGCAGCGTTCCGGGTAGGGCAGGCTATGGCTACACCTTC; CDR3: CSVPGRAGYGYTF
V: TRBV7-9; J: TRBJ2-1; D: NA; size: NA; DNA: TGTGCCAGCAGCCCCCCCCCCAATGAGCAGTTCTTC; CDR3: CASSPPPNEQFF
V: TRBV7-2; J: TRBJ1-5; D: NA; size: many; DNA: TGTGCCAGCAGCCCCGTCGGCACGGGGGGCAATCAGCCCCAGCATTTT; CDR3: CASSPVGTGGNQPQHF
V: TRBV11-3; J: TRBJ2-6; D: NA; size: NA; DNA: TGTGCCAGCAGCTCTGCGGCTGGGGCCAACGTCCTGACTTTC; CDR3: CASSSAAGANVLTF
V: TRBV7-6; J: TRBJ2-1; D: TRBD2; size: many; DNA: TGTGCCAGCAGCCTCCGGGGGGGGCATGACAATGAGCAGTTCTTC; CDR3: CASSLRGGHDNEQFF
V: TRBV29-1; J: TRBJ2-1; D: TRBD2; size: NA; DNA: TGCAGCGTTATTCGGGGGGGAATCTACAATGAGCAGTTCTTC; CDR3: CSVIRGGIYNEQFF
V: TRBV11-2; J: TRBJ1-6; D: TRBD1; size: few; DNA: TGTGCCAGCAGCGAGGACAGGGCCTATAATTCACCCCTCCACTTT; CDR3: CASSEDRAYNSPLHF
V: TRBV5-6; J: TRBJ2-1; D: NA; size: NA; DNA: TGTGTCAGCAGCTTGGGGTACAATGAGCAGCTCTTC; CDR3: CVSSLGYNEQLF
V: TRBV6-2/TRBV6-3; J: TRBJ2-1; D: NA; size: few; DNA: TGTGCCAGCACCCGGGACGTCGTCAATGAGCAGTTCTTC; CDR3: CASTRDVVNEQFF
V: TRBV2; J: TRBJ2-1; D: NA; size: many; DNA: TGTGCCAGCAGTGAGGGTCAGAGCTCCTACAATGAGCAGTTCTTC; CDR3: CASSEGQSSYNEQFF
V: TRBV7-2; J: TRBJ1-1; D: TRBD1; size: few; DNA: TGTGCCAGCAGCCAGACAGGGAATGTAAGGACTGAAGCTTTCTTT; CDR3: CASSQTGNVRTEAFF
V: TRBV6-2/TRBV6-3; J: TRBJ1-1; D: NA; size: few; DNA: TGTGCCAGCAGTTATGTCGGAACTCGGAACACTGAAGCTTTCTTT; CDR3: CASSYVGTRNTEAFF
V: TRBV7-9; J: TRBJ1-1; D: NA; size: NA; DNA: TGTGCCAGCAGCTTAGCCGTCAGGGCGCTGGACACTGAAGCTTTCTTT; CDR3: CASSLAVRALDTEAFF
V: TRBV7-9; J: TRBJ2-2; D: NA; size: many; DNA: TGTGCCAGCAGCATCCCCGGGACGGGGAACACCGGGGAGCTGTTTTTT; CDR3: CASSIPGTGNTGELFF
V: TRBV7-8; J: TRBJ2-3; D: NA; size: many; DNA: TGTGCCAGCAGCTTAAGAAGTGGTCCAGATACGCAGTATTTT; CDR3: CASSLRSGPDTQYF
V: TRBV27; J: TRBJ1-5; D: NA; size: few; DNA: TGTGCCAGCAGTCCCGTGGCGGGCAATCAGCCCCAGCATTTT; CDR3: CASSPVAGNQPQHF
V: TRBV7-9; J: TRBJ1-5; D: NA; size: many; DNA: TGTGCCAGCAGCCCTTTAGGGGATCAGCCCCAGCATTTT; CDR3: CASSPLGDQPQHF
V: TRBV20-1; J: TRBJ2-2; D: TRBD2; size: NA; DNA: TGCAGTGCTACTAGCGGGGTCAACACCGGGGAGCTGTTTTTT; CDR3: CSATSGVNTGELFF
V: TRBV7-9; J: TRBJ2-1; D: NA; size: many; DNA: TGTGCCAGCAGCTTGGTAGTCGGGGGTACGGAGCAGTTCTTC; CDR3: CASSLVVGGTEQFF
V: TRBV7-3; J: TRBJ2-1; D: TRBD2; size: few; DNA: TGTGCCAGCAGCTCTAGCGGGGGGGCCCCCAATGAGCAGTTCTTC; CDR3: CASSSSGGAPNEQFF
V: TRBV7-2; J: TRBJ1-2; D: NA; size: few; DNA: TGTGCCAGCAGCCAATACGGGGGGAACTATGGCTACACCTTC; CDR3: CASSQYGGNYGYTF
V: TRBV7-8; J: TRBJ1-2; D: NA; size: NA; DNA: TGTGCCAGCCTCGAGGGGGGGCGCAGCTATGGCTACACCTTC; CDR3: CASLEGGRSYGYTF
V: TRBV5-4; J: TRBJ1-4; D: NA; size: NA; DNA: TGTGCCAGCAGCTTGGGCAGCTTTAATGAAAAACTGTTTTTT; CDR3: CASSLGSFNEKLFF
V: TRBV4-1; J: TRBJ2-1; D: NA; size: few; DNA: TGCGCCAGCAGCCAAGGCCGTTGGCTAGAGCAGTTCTTC; CDR3: CASSQGRWLEQFF
V: TRBV29-1; J: TRBJ1-2; D: NA; size: NA; DNA: TGCAGCGTGGAACAGGGTTCGGCGGTCTATGGCTACACCTTC; CDR3: CSVEQGSAVYGYTF
V: TRBV7-9; J: TRBJ2-1; D: TRBD1; size: few; DNA: TGTGCCAGCAGCACCCCTTTCGGAGGGACAGGGCTGGTAGTTGAGCAGTTCTTC; CDR3: CASSTPFGGTGLVVEQFF
V: TRBV4-1; J: TRBJ1-1; D: NA; size: NA; DNA: TGCGCCAGCAGCTCTCGGCCGGGGGACACTGAAGCTTTCTTT; CDR3: CASSSRPGDTEAFF
V: TRBV4-1; J: TRBJ1-4; D: NA; size: NA; DNA: TGCGCCAGCAGCCCCGGGACGGACCTTAATGAAAAACTGTTTTTT; CDR3: CASSPGTDLNEKLFF
V: TRBV4-2; J: TRBJ2-2; D: NA; size: few; DNA: TGTGCCAGCAGCCAAGAGGAACCGAACACCGGGGAGCTGTTTTTT; CDR3: CASSQEEPNTGELFF
V: TRBV27; J: TRBJ2-1; D: TRBD2; size: few; DNA: TGTGCCAGCAGTTTTCCCTCTAGCGGGGTGAGCTCCTACAATGAGCAGTTCTTC; CDR3: CASSFPSSGVSSYNEQFF
V: TRBV19; J: TRBJ2-2; D: TRBD1; size: few; DNA: TGTGCCAGTACCCTGACAGGGGGCGAGTACACCGGGGAGCTGTTTTTT; CDR3: CASTLTGGEYTGELFF
V: TRBV28; J: TRBJ1-1; D: NA; size: NA; DNA: TGTGCCAGCAGTTTCCTCCGGGGGAACACTGAAGCTTTCTTT; CDR3: CASSFLRGNTEAFF
V: TRBV4-1; J: TRBJ1-2; D: NA; size: few; DNA: TGCGCCAGCAGCCAAGAGAGTTACAACTATGGCTACACCTTC; CDR3: CASSQESYNYGYTF